The 25 T cell receptor beta chains below all came from one sample that was sequenced in a study of shared clonotypes between healthy human individuals (dated by TCRdb to between 2020 and 2021). For the CD8 naive samples, CD45RO-negative cells were positively selected for CCR7, yielding a CD45RA+CCR7+ population from which TemRA cells were excluded. The library was prepared using the immunoSEQ multiplex PCR assay. TCRdb took this table from immuneACCESS and kept in-frame rearrangements with V and J called. Such tables lack part of the clones; where checked against another copy, unresolved V genes explain under half of the gap, and the rest is unexplained. The sample has around 1.9 million clones on record, 85% to 95% of them singletons. Jointly, the top ten make up around 1.7% of the sample. The material sequenced was naive CD8+ T cells from PBMCs. The cell subset or site label here, explained by the study, means: CD45RA+CCR7+. These receptors originate from a man aged 18 to 30 in good health. Some clones in this sample may be carry-over from other donors' samples.

As regards this clone: Other DNA sequences in the same sample also yield this CDR3. The J gene is TRBJ2-7, the V gene TRBV5-1; D ambiguous. CDR3 length equals 10 residues. CDR1 is SGHRS and CDR2 is YFSETQ in the germline V gene. Trimming removed 5 bases from V and 3 bases from J, with 3 bases in between. The CDR3 loop is CASRGYEQYF. The CDR3 DNA sequence: TGCGCCAGCAGAGGCTACGAGCAGTACTTC.

As DNA, the CDR3 is TGTGCCAGCAGTTACTCGTCTAGCGGGACCTACGAGCAGTACTTC. It codes for CASSYSSSGTYEQYF. The J gene is TRBJ2-5, the V gene TRBV6-6, with 9 nucleotides matching TRBD2. The J call is doubtful: the DNA matches TRBJ2-7 better. Per the germline V gene, CDR1 is MNHNY and CDR2 is SVGAGI (reference sequence). CDR3 length: 15 residues.

For this clone: Other DNA sequences within the sample encode an identical CDR3. The V gene is TRBV27, the J gene TRBJ1-2, with D possibly matching TRBD1 (6 bases). This CDR3 region has 13 residues. Germline CDR1 and CDR2: MNHEY and SMNVEV (reference sequence). V lost 5 bases and J 8 bases, leaving 15 bases between the germline ends. The CDR3 coding sequence is TGTGCCAGCAGTCCACTACAGGGTTACGGCTACACCTTC. Amino acids: CASSPLQGYGYTF.

A remark on this clone: The sample holds other DNA sequences that translate to the same CDR3. This chain connects TRBV7-2 to TRBJ2-2; D may be TRBD1 (5 bases). Trimming took 1 base from V and 6 from J, leaving 6 bases between them. The CDR3 contains 13 residues. CDR1 and CDR2 (germline): SGHTA, FQGNSA. Written as DNA, the CDR3 is TGTGCCAGCAGCTTAGTGGGGCCCGGGGAGCTGTTTTTT. Translated, it gives CASSLVGPGELFF.

The chain combines TRBV25-1 with TRBJ1-2, with 9 bases that match TRBD1. Per the germline V gene, CDR1 is MGHDK and CDR2 is SYGVNS. Trimming at V came to 4 bases and at J to 3 bases, leaving 3 bases not matched to a gene. The CDR3 covers 14 residues. The CDR3 protein is CASSADRGDYGYTF. The CDR3 DNA is TGTGCCAGCAGTGCGGACAGGGGTGACTATGGCTACACCTTC.

This sequence joins TRBV19 and TRBJ2-1, with 13 bases aligning to TRBD2. Unmatched junction bases numbered 9, after V lost 4 bases and J lost 6 bases. There are 17 residues in the CDR3. Germline V gives CDR1 LNHDA, CDR2 SQIVND (reference sequence). As DNA, the CDR3 is TGTGCCAGTAGTAACCCTTGGACTAGCGGGAGCCCCAATGAGCAGTTCTTC. Translated, it gives CASSNPWTSGSPNEQFF. Together with reference TRBV19 and TRBJ2-1, the CDR3 gives the full variable domain: DGGITQSPKYLFRKEGQNVTLSCEQNLNHDAMYWYRQDPGQGLRLIYYSQIVNDFQKGDIAEGYSVSREKKESFPLTVTSAQKNPTAFYLCASSNPWTSGSPNEQFFGPGTRLTVL.

V usage is TRBV7-9 and J usage is TRBJ2-5, with 7 bases identical to TRBD1. This CDR3 region has 16 residues. Germline V gene lookup returns CDR1 SEHNR and CDR2 FQNEAQ (reference sequence). V gave up 3 bases and J gave up 3 bases; unmatched junction bases: 10. CDR3 sequence reads: CASSFGYRGGEETQYF. The DNA for the CDR3 is TGTGCCAGCAGCTTTGGTTACAGGGGTGGCGAAGAGACCCAGTACTTC.

CDR3 residues: CASSLEQGVTDTQYF. CDR3 DNA sequence: TGCGCCAGCAGCTTAGAACAGGGGGTAACAGATACGCAGTATTTT. The J gene is TRBJ2-3, the V gene TRBV5-1; 8 nucleotides agree with TRBD1. After removal of 2 bases from V and 3 bases from J, the junction contained 5 bases not matched to a gene. CDR1 is SGHRS and CDR2 is YFSETQ in the germline V gene. The CDR3 consists of 15 residues.

V and J are TRBV5-6 and TRBJ2-2, with 12 bases aligning to TRBD1. Looked up from germline, CDR1 is SGHDT and CDR2 is YYEEEE. The CDR3 spans 16 residues. V lost 6 bases and J lost 4; bases outside the gene matches: 7. CDR3 residues: CASNLGQGAVTGELFF. The CDR3 DNA is TGTGCCAGCAACCTGGGACAGGGGGCCGTCACCGGGGAGCTGTTTTTT.

Of note for this clone: The sample has other DNA sequences that encode this CDR3 too. The V gene is TRBV9, the J gene TRBJ1-2; maybe TRBD1 (5 bases). Trimming took 2 bases from V and 7 from J, leaving 9 bases between them. This CDR3 comprises 12 residues. Germline values: CDR1 SGDLS, CDR2 YYNGEE. The DNA for the CDR3 is TGTGCCAGCAGCGTCGGGGGAGGTGGCTACACCTTC. It yields the protein CASSVGGGGYTF.

This rearrangement joins TRBV19 to TRBJ2-1; TRBD2 matches 11 bases. Germline V gene sequence: CDR1 LNHDA, CDR2 SQIVND (reference sequence). This CDR3 has 14 residues. Unmatched junction bases numbered 3, after V lost 6 bases and J lost 5 bases. The CDR3 here is CASRGLAGDNEQFF. The CDR3 DNA reads as TGTGCCAGTAGAGGACTAGCGGGCGACAATGAGCAGTTCTTC.

This rearrangement joins TRBV29-1 to TRBJ1-1; D unresolved. The CDR3 consists of 11 residues. The germline V gene encodes CDR1 SQVTM and CDR2 ANQGSEA. V was cut by 6 bases and J by 7 bases, with 12 bases left in between. This CDR3 reads CSVDGLYEAFF. The CDR3 region has the DNA TGCAGCGTGGACGGCCTTTATGAAGCTTTCTTT.

The rearrangement joins TRBV7-8 to TRBJ2-1, with 7 positions matching TRBD1. J was trimmed by 4 bases and V by 4 bases; bases with no gene match: 7. CDR1 is SGHVS and CDR2 is FQNEAQ in the germline V gene. The CDR3 totals 15 residues. The CDR3 here is CASSSRRGQYNEQFF. CDR3 DNA sequence: TGTGCCAGCAGCTCACGAAGGGGACAGTACAATGAGCAGTTCTTC. Looking up the rest from reference TRBV7-8 and TRBJ2-1 gives the full variable domain: GAGVSQSPRYKVAKRGQDVALRCDPISGHVSLFWYQQALGQGPEFLTYFQNEAQLDKSGLPSDRFFAERPEGSVSTLKIQRTQQEDSAVYLCASSSRRGQYNEQFFGPGTRLTVL.

The rearrangement joins TRBV5-1 to TRBJ2-7; D is ambiguous. V was shortened by 5 bases and J by 2 bases, with 20 bases between the two germline ends. Germline V gene lookup returns CDR1 SGHRS and CDR2 YFSETQ. CDR3 length equals 16 residues. CDR3 in amino acids: CASSHHLVVEAYEQYF. The CDR3 region has the DNA TGCGCCAGCAGTCACCACTTGGTGGTCGAGGCCTACGAGCAGTACTTC.

This clone was seen only once. The chain carries TRBV19 and TRBJ2-7; no clear D. CDR3 length: 15 amino acids. V gave up 1 base and J gave up 3 bases, with 13 bases separating them. Looked up from germline, CDR1 is LNHDA and CDR2 is SQIVND (reference sequence). CDR3 bases: TGTGCCAGTAGTATAGGCACGAGTCCCCTCTACGAGCAGTACTTC. The encoded protein is CASSIGTSPLYEQYF.

The rearrangement links TRBV4-1 to TRBJ2-7, with 7 bases fitting TRBD2. The CDR3 length is 16 residues. The V and J ends lost 2 bases and 0 bases, in that order; junction bases with no gene match: 7. Per the germline V gene, CDR1 is MGHRA and CDR2 is YSYEKL. The CDR3 nucleotides read TGCGCCAGCAGCCAAAGGGGTAGCGGGTTCTCCTACGAGCAGTACTTC. Protein sequence: CASSQRGSGFSYEQYF.

The V and J genes are TRBV6-1 and TRBJ2-1; possibly TRBD1 for D (5 bases). Germline CDR1 MNHNS, CDR2 SASEGT. The length of the CDR3 is 17 residues. V was cut by 1 base and J by 2 bases, with 15 bases left in between. The CDR3 nucleotides are TGTGCCAGCAGTGAAGTTTTAACCCTGGGGCCCTACAATGAGCAGTTCTTC. Protein product: CASSEVLTLGPYNEQFF.

This clone was seen a few times. This chain uses TRBV25-1 with TRBJ1-1; TRBD1 matches at 7 bases. V trimming: 10 bases; J trimming: 8 bases; junction bases outside the gene matches: 4. The germline gives CDR1 MGHDK, CDR2 SYGVNS. The CDR3 runs 10 residues. CDR3 loop: CATKGAEAFF. The DNA for the CDR3 is TGTGCCACCAAGGGGGCCGAAGCTTTCTTT.

This clone showed up just a few times. The rearrangement joins TRBV27 to TRBJ1-4, with D unclear. This CDR3 is 14 amino acids long. V was trimmed by 4 bases and J by 0 bases, leaving 6 bases between them. Germline CDR1 and CDR2: MNHEY and SMNVEV (reference sequence). CDR3 in DNA: TGTGCCAGCAGTTGGCTCGCAACTAATGAAAAACTGTTTTTT. Translation gives CASSWLATNEKLFF.

The J gene is TRBJ1-5, the V gene TRBV2; D is unresolved. This CDR3 region has 14 residues. CDR1 is SNHLY, CDR2 FYNNEI, per germline. The germline V and J ends were trimmed by 1 base and 4 bases, with 8 bases remaining between them. The CDR3 sequence: CASSEGVGNQPQHF. The CDR3 region has the DNA TGTGCCAGCAGTGAAGGCGTCGGGAATCAGCCCCAGCATTTT.

The CDR3 sequence: CASSAPRDRASDTQYF. CDR3 coding DNA: TGTGCCAGCAGCGCCCCCCGGGACAGGGCGTCAGATACGCAGTATTTT. This chain joins TRBV9 and TRBJ2-3; TRBD1 matches 9 bases. The ends lost 3 bases at V and 4 bases at J; junction bases unmatched: 9. From germline, CDR1 is SGDLS and CDR2 YYNGEE. This CDR3 comprises 16 residues.

This chain joins TRBV6-5 and TRBJ2-7; D remains unclear. CDR3 length: 14 residues. Germline V gene data show CDR1 as MNHEY and CDR2 as SVGAGI. Trimming shortened V by 8 bases and J by 2 bases, and 16 bases separated the two germline ends. CDR3 nucleotide sequence: TGTGCCAGCCACACAGCTTCAGGCACCTACGAGCAGTACTTC. Residues: CASHTASGTYEQYF.

A single count supports this clone. The chain employs TRBV2 and TRBJ2-5; 11 bases align to TRBD2. The DNA end is a closer match to TRBJ2-7, so the J assignment may be wrong. The CDR3 contains 16 residues. Germline loops: CDR1 SNHLY, CDR2 FYNNEI. The CDR3 region is CASTRAPLAGDYEQYF. In nucleotides, the CDR3 is TGTGCCAGCACACGGGCCCCACTAGCGGGAGATTACGAGCAGTACTTC.

The V gene is TRBV28, the J gene TRBJ2-1; 7 bases match TRBD1. CDR1 is MDHEN and CDR2 is SYDVKM in the germline V gene. This CDR3 has 17 residues. V trimming: 5 bases; J trimming: 1 base; junction bases outside the gene matches: 11. The CDR3 nucleotides read TGTGCCAGCAGTGTACCGACAGGGATGAGATCCTACAATGAGCAGTTCTTC. It codes for CASSVPTGMRSYNEQFF.

The sample holds one count of this clone. CDR3 nucleotide sequence: TGTGCCAGCAGCTCGCCCCCAAGTTCACCCCTCCACTTT. This gives the protein CASSSPPSSPLHF. The J gene is TRBJ1-6, the V gene TRBV5-8; no reliable D call. Per the germline V gene, CDR1 is SGHTS and CDR2 is YDEGEE. The CDR3 extends over 13 amino acids. Trimming removed 3 bases at V and 9 bases at J, with 10 bases between.